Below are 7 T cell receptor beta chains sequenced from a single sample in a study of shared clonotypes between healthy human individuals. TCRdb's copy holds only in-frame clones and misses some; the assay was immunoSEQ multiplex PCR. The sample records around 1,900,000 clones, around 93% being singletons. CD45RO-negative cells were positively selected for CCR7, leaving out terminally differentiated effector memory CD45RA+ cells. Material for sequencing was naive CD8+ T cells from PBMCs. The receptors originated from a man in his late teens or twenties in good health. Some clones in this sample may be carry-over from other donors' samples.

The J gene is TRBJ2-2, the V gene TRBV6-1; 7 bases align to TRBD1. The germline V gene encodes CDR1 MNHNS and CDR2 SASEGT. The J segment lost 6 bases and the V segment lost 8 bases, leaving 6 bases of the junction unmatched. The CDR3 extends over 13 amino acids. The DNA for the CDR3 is TGTGCCAGCCTTCACAGGGGTGCCGGGGAGCTGTTTTTT. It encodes CASLHRGAGELFF.

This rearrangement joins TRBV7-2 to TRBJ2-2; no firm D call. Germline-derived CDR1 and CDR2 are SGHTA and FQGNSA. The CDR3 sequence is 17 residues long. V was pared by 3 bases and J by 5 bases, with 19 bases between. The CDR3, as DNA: TGTGCCAGCAGCTTGAGACCGGTTCTCCTTGGGACCGGGGAGCTGTTTTTT. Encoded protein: CASSLRPVLLGTGELFF.

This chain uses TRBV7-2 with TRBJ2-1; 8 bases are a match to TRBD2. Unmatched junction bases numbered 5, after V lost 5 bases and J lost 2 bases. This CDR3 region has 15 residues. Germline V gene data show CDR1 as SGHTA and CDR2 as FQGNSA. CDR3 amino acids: CASSRPGLAYNEQFF. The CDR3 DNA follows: TGTGCCAGCAGCCGACCGGGACTAGCCTACAATGAGCAGTTCTTC.

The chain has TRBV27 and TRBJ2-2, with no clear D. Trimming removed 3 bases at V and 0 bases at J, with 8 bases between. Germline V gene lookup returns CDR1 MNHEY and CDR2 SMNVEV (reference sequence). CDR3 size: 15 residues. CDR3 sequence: CASSLGLSNTGELFF. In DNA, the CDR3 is TGTGCCAGCAGTTTGGGCCTCTCGAACACCGGGGAGCTGTTTTTT.

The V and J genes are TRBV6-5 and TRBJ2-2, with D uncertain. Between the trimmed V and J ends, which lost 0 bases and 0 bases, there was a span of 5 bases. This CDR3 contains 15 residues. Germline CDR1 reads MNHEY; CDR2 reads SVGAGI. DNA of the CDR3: TGTGCCAGCAGTTACTCTAGATCGAACACCGGGGAGCTGTTTTTT. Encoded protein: CASSYSRSNTGELFF.

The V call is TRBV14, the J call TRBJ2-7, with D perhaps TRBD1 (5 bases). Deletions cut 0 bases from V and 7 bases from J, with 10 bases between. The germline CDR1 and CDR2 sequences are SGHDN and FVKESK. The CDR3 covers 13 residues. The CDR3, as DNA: TGTGCCAGCAGCCAAGATAGGGCAGGGGAGCAGTACTTC. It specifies CASSQDRAGEQYF.

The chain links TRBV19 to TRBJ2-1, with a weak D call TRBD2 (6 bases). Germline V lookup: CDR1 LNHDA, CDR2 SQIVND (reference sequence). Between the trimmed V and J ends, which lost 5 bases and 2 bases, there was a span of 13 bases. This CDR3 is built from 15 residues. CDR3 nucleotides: TGTGCCAGTAGTCGATCCGGGGGTCCCTACAATGAGCAGTTCTTC. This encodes CASSRSGGPYNEQFF.